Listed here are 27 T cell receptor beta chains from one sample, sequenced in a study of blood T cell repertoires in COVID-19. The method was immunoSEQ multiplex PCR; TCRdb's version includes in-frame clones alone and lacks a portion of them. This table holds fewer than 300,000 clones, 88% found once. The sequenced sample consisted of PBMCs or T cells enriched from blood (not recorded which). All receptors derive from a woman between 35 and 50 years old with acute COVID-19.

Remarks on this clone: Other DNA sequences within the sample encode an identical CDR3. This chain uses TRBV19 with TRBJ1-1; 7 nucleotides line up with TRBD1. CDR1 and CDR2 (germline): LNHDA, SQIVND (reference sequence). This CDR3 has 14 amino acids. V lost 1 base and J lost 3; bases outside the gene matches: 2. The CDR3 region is CASSIGQGYTEAFF. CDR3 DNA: TGTGCCAGTAGTATAGGACAGGGCTACACTGAAGCTTTCTTT.

CDR3 nucleotides: TGTGCCAGCAGCCGCCGTGCAGGGGGAGATCAGCCCCAGCATTTT. It specifies CASSRRAGGDQPQHF. This chain connects TRBV7-2 to TRBJ1-5; 7 bases fit TRBD1. Germline-derived CDR1 and CDR2 are SGHTA and FQGNSA. Trimming took 5 bases from V and 5 from J; bases not matched to a gene: 9. This CDR3 comprises 15 residues.

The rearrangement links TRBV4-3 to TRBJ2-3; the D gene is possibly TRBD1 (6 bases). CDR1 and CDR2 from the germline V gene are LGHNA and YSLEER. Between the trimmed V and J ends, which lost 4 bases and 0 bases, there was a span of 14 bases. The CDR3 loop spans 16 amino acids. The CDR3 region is CASSPTPGASTDTQYF. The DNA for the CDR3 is TGCGCCAGCAGCCCAACACCAGGGGCTAGCACAGATACGCAGTATTTT.

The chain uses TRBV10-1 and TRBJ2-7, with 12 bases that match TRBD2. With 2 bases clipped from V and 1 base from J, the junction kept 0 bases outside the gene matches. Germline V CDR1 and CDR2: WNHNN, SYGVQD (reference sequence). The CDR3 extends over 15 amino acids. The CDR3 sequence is CASSEGLAGSYEQYF. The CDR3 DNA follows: TGCGCCAGCAGTGAGGGACTAGCGGGATCCTACGAGCAGTACTTC.

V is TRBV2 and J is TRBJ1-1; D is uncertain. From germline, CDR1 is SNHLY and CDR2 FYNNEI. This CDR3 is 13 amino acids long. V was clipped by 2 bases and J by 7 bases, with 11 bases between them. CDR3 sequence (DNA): TGTGCCAGCAGTGAAATATTCGGTAGTGAAGCTTTCTTT. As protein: CASSEIFGSEAFF.

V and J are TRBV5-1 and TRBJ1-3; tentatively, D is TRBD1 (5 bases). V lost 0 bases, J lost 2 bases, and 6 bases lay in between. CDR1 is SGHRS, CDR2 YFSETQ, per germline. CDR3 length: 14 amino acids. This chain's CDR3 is CASSLGQPGNTIYF. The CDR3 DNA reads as TGCGCCAGCAGCTTGGGACAGCCTGGAAACACCATATATTTT. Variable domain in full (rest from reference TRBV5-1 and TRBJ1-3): KAGVTQTPRYLIKTRGQQVTLSCSPISGHRSVSWYQQTPGQGLQFLFEYFSETQRNKGNFPGRFSGRQFSNSRSEMNVSTLELGDSALYLCASSLGQPGNTIYFGEGSWLTVV.

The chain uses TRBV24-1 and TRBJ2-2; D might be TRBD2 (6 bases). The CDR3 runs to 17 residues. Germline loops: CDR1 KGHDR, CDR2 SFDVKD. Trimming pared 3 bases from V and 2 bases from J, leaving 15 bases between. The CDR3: CATSDPRGAINTGELFF. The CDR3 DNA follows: TGTGCCACCAGTGATCCGCGCGGGGCCATCAACACCGGGGAGCTGTTTTTT.

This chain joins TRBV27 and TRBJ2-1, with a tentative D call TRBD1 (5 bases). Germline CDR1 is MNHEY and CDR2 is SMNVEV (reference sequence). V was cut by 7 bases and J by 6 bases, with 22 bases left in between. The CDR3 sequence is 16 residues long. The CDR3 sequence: CASTTLQGIPGNEQFF. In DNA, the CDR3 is TGTGCCAGCACCACCCTCCAGGGAATTCCCGGCAATGAGCAGTTCTTC.

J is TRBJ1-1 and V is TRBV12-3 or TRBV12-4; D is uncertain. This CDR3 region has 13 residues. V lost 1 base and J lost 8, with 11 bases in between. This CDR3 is CASSLDEGTEAFF. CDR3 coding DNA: TGTGCCAGCAGTTTAGATGAGGGCACCGAAGCTTTCTTT.

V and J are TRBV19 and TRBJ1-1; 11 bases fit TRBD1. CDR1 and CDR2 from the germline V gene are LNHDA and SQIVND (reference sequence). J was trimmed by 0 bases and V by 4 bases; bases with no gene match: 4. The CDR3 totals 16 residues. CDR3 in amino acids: CASSTLDRGLNTEAFF. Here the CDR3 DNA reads TGTGCCAGTAGTACGCTGGACAGGGGGCTGAACACTGAAGCTTTCTTT.

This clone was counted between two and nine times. CDR3: CASSYFQASDTQYF. In DNA, the CDR3 is TGTGCCAGCAGTTATTTTCAGGCCTCAGATACGCAGTATTTT. V usage is TRBV6-2 or TRBV6-3 and J usage is TRBJ2-3, with D hard to call. V was shortened by 3 bases and J by 4 bases, with 11 bases between the two germline ends. Germline CDR1 MNHEY, CDR2 SVGEGT. This CDR3 has 14 residues.

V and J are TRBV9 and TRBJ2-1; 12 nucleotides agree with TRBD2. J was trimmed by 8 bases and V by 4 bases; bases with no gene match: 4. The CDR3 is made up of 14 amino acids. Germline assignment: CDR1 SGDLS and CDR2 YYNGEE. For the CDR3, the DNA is TGTGCCAGCAGCCCACGGACTAGCGGGGATGAGCAGTTCTTC. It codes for CASSPRTSGDEQFF.

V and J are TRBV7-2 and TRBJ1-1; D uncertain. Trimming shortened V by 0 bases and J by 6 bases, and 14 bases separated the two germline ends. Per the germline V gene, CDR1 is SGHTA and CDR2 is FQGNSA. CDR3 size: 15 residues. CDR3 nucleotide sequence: TGTGCCAGCAGCTTAGCGCGAGGTAGGAGGGCTGAAGCTTTCTTT. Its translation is CASSLARGRRAEAFF.

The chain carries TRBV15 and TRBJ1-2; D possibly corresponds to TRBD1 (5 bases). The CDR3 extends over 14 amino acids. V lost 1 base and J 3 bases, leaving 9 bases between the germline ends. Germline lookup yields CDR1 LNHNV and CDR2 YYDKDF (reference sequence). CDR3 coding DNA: TGTGCCACCAGCAGAGGGGGCGCACACTATGGCTACACCTTC. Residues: CATSRGGAHYGYTF. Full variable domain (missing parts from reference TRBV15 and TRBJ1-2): DAMVIQNPRYQVTQFGKPVTLSCSQTLNHNVMYWYQQKSSQAPKLLFHYYDKDFNNEADTPDNFQSRRPNTSFCFLDIRSPGLGDTAMYLCATSRGGAHYGYTFGSGTRLTVV.

In nucleotides, the CDR3 is TGTGCCAGCAGCTGGGGGGGGACTAGCGGGATAGATACGCAGTATTTT. Translation gives CASSWGGTSGIDTQYF. V usage is TRBV7-2 and J usage is TRBJ2-3; TRBD2 matches 13 bases. With 4 bases clipped from V and 5 bases from J, the junction kept 6 bases outside the gene matches. CDR1 and CDR2 from the germline V gene are SGHTA and FQGNSA. The CDR3 runs to 16 residues.

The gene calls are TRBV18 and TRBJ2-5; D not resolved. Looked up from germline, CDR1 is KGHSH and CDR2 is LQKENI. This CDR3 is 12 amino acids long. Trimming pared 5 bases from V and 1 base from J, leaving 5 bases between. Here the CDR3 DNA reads TGTGCCAGCTCAGTCTTCCAAGAGACCCAGTACTTC. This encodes CASSVFQETQYF.

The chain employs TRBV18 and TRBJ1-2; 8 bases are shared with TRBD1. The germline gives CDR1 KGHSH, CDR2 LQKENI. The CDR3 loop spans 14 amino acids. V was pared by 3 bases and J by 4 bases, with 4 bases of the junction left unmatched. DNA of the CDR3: TGTGCCAGCTCACCGGACAGGGAAGGCTATGGCTACACCTTC. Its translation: CASSPDREGYGYTF. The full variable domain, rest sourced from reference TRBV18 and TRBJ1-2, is NAGVMQNPRHLVRRRGQEARLRCSPMKGHSHVYWYRQLPEEGLKFMVYLQKENIIDESGMPKERFSAEFPKEGPSILRIQQVVRGDSAAYFCASSPDREGYGYTFGSGTRLTVV.

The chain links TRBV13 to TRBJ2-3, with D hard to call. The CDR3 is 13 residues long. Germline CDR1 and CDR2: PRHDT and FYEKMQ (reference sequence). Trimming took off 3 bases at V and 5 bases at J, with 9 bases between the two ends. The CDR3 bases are TGTGCCAGCAGCTTTCTTACAGTAGATACGCAGTATTTT. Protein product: CASSFLTVDTQYF.

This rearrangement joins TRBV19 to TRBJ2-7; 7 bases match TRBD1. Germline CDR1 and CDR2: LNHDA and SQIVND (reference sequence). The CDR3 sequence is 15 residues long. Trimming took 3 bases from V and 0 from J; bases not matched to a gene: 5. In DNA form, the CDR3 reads TGTGCCAGTAGTATGGGCAGGGGGAGCTCCTACGAGCAGTACGTC. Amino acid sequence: CASSMGRGSSYEQYV.

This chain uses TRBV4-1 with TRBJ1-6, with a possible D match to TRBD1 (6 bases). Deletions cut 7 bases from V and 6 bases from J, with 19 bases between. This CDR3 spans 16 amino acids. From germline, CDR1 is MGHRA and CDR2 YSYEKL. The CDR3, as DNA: TGCGCCAGCACCTCAAGACCGGGGGGGGCTAATTCACCCCTCCACTTT. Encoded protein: CASTSRPGGANSPLHF.

CDR3 sequence reads: CASSPTPGGHTIYF. Here the CDR3 DNA reads TGTGCCAGCAGTCCTACTCCGGGGGGACACACCATATATTTT. The chain combines TRBV28 with TRBJ1-3, with D perhaps TRBD1 (5 bases). CDR1 MDHEN and CDR2 SYDVKM come from the germline V gene. This CDR3 has 14 amino acids. Trimming removed 5 bases from V and 8 bases from J, with 16 bases in between.

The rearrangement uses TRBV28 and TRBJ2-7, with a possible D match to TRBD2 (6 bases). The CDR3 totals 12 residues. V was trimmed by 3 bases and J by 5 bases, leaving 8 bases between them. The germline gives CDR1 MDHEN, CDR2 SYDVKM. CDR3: CASSLASDEQYF. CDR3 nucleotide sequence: TGTGCCAGCAGTTTGGCTAGCGACGAGCAGTACTTC. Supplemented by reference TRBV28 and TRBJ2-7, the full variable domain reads DVKVTQSSRYLVKRTGEKVFLECVQDMDHENMFWYRQDPGLGLRLIYFSYDVKMKEKGDIPEGYSVSREKKERFSLILESASTNQTSMYLCASSLASDEQYFGPGTRLTVT.

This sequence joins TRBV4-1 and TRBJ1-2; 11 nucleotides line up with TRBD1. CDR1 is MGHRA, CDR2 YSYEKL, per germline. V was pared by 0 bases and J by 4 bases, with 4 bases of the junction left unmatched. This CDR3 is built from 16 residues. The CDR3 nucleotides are TGCGCCAGCAGCCAAGAAGGGGACAGGGGGTCCTATGGCTACACCTTC. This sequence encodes CASSQEGDRGSYGYTF.

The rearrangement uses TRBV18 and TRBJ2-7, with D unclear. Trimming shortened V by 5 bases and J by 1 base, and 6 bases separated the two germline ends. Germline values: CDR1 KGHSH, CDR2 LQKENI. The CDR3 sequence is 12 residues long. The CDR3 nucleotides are TGTGCCAGCTCATCAACATCCTACGAGCAGTACGTC. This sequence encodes CASSSTSYEQYV.

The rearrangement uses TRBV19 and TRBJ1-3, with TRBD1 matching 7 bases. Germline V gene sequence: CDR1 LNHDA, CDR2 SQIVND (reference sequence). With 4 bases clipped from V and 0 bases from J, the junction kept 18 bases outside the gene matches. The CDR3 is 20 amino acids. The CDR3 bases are TGTGCCAGTAGTACAAACCGGGACAGCCTCGTTCCAACCTCTGGAAACACCATATATTTT. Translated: CASSTNRDSLVPTSGNTIYF.

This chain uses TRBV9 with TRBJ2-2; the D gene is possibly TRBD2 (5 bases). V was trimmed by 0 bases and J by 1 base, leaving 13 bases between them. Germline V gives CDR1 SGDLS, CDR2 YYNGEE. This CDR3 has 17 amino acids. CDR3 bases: TGTGCCAGCAGCGTAGGTATCACTAGAGGGAACACCGGGGAGCTGTTTTTT. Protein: CASSVGITRGNTGELFF.

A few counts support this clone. CDR3 sequence: CASSLVTSGTQETQYF. The CDR3 DNA reads TGTGCCAGCAGCTTAGTAACTAGCGGGACTCAAGAGACCCAGTACTTC. This chain uses TRBV7-8 with TRBJ2-5, with 10 bases identical to TRBD2. The CDR3 extends over 16 amino acids. The junction had 4 bases not matched to a gene; V was cut back by 1 base and J by 2 bases. CDR1 is SGHVS and CDR2 is FQNEAQ in the germline V gene.